This T cell receptor (beta chain) derives from a study of cytomegalovirus exposure and HLA in healthy donors. Across the study: The Caucasian-associated ancestry cluster contained approximately 81% of the roughly 390 genotyped donors. Study results and caveats: Later analysis indicated greater clonal expansion among HLA-associated TCR beta chains than among equally common other chains.

As regards this clone: What it binds is not known.

This CDR3 has 15 amino acids. V shed 2 bases, J shed 13 bases, and the junction held 13 bases outside the gene matches. CDR1 is SGHTA, CDR2 FQGNSA, per germline. The PCR employed 60 Vbeta primers together with 13 Jbeta primers. Generated by immunoSEQ multiplex PCR, the TCRdb table keeps only in-frame clones and is missing some. The sample yields 150,000 or so clones, roughly four fifths seen once. The V gene is TRBV7-2, the J gene TRBJ2-3; 9 positions match TRBD1. Sequencing was carried out using PBMCs. The origin of this receptor is a man aged 25 to 40 in good health and CMV-seropositive. For the CDR3, the DNA is TGTGCCAGCAGCTTAAATACCATCCATGGACAGGGGAAGTATTTT. Translating it yields CASSLNTIHGQGKYF.